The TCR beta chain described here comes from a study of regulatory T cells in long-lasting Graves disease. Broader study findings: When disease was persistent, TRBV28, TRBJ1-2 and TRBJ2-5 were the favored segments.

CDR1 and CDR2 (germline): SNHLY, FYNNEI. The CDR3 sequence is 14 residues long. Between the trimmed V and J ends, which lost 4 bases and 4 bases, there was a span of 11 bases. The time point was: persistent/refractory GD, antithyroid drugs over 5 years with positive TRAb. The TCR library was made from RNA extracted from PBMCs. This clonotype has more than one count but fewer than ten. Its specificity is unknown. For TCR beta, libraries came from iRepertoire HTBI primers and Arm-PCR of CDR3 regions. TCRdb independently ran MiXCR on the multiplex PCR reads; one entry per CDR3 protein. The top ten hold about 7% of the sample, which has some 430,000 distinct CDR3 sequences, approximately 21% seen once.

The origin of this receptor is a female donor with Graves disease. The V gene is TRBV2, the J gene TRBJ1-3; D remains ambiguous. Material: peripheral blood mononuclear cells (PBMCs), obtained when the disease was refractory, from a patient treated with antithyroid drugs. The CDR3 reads CASSAITSGNTIYF. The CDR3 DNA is TGTGCCAGCAGTGCGATTACGTCGGGAAACACCATATATTTT.